This passage covers 18 T cell receptor beta chains from one sample sequenced in a study of vaccination effects on CD4 cells after COVID-19. Culture lasted over 9 days before CD4+ T cell isolation. Each participant received a vaccine that was either BNT162b2 or mRNA-1273, given as two doses. The antigens these receptors bind are not known. Clones were read by immunoSEQ multiplex PCR, and TCRdb kept only the in-frame ones, dropping some. The sample holds 45,000 to 55,000 clones, just over 70% seen once. The source was CD4+ T cells from PBMCs cultured without peptide, collected after COVID-19 vaccination. The source is a human donor who received a COVID-19 vaccine.

This rearrangement joins TRBV7-9 to TRBJ2-1; D is undetermined. Trimming removed 1 base at V and 9 bases at J, with 4 bases between. Looked up from germline, CDR1 is SEHNR and CDR2 is FQNEAQ (reference sequence). This CDR3 is 11 amino acids long. The CDR3 nucleotides read TGTGCCAGCAGCTTAGGAGGTGAGCAGTTCTTC. This sequence encodes CASSLGGEQFF.

This sequence joins TRBV5-1 and TRBJ2-3; 12 nucleotides line up with TRBD2. CDR1 SGHRS and CDR2 YFSETQ come from the germline V gene. The CDR3 totals 18 residues. The ends lost 0 bases at V and 2 bases at J; junction bases unmatched: 7. The CDR3 region has the DNA TGCGCCAGCAGCTTGGTTTCTAGCGGGGGGGCGTTCACAGATACGCAGTATTTT. It is translated as CASSLVSSGGAFTDTQYF.

This chain connects TRBV11-3 to TRBJ2-1; TRBD2 matches at 10 bases. The CDR3 is 16 amino acids. With V trimmed by 1 base and J by 7 bases, 7 bases remained unmatched. CDR1 and CDR2 from the germline V gene are SGHNT and YENEEA. The CDR3 reads CASSLAGTSEANEQFF. In DNA form, the CDR3 reads TGTGCCAGCAGCTTAGCCGGGACTAGCGAGGCGAATGAGCAGTTCTTC.

The gene calls are TRBV13 and TRBJ2-5; tentatively, D is TRBD1 (5 bases). Germline-derived CDR1 and CDR2 are PRHDT and FYEKMQ (reference sequence). V dropped 2 bases and J dropped 5 bases, with 21 bases sitting between them. This CDR3 contains 17 residues. The DNA for the CDR3 is TGTGCCAGCAGCTTAACGATTGCCAGGAAGGGGCGGGAGACCCAGTACTTC. Protein sequence: CASSLTIARKGRETQYF.

The chain is built from TRBV6-6 and TRBJ2-5; 11 nucleotides line up with TRBD2. CDR3 size: 14 residues. Germline V CDR1 and CDR2: MNHNY, SVGAGI (reference sequence). Losses at the gene ends were 6 bases for V and 13 bases for J; bases not matched to a gene: 13. The CDR3 sequence: CASSGGTSGPRPYF. In DNA, the CDR3 is TGTGCCAGCAGCGGCGGGACTAGCGGCCCTCGACCGTACTTC.

To note about this clone: Other DNA sequences from this sample encode an identical CDR3 as well. This chain joins TRBV5-1 and TRBJ2-1, with D unresolved. The CDR3 covers 13 residues. V lost 1 base to trimming and J lost 4 bases, with 6 bases between them. Germline CDR1 reads SGHRS; CDR2 reads YFSETQ. CDR3 sequence: CASSLTSYNEQFF. CDR3 bases: TGCGCCAGCAGCTTGACGAGTTACAATGAGCAGTTCTTC. Looking up the rest from reference TRBV5-1 and TRBJ2-1 gives the full variable domain: KAGVTQTPRYLIKTRGQQVTLSCSPISGHRSVSWYQQTPGQGLQFLFEYFSETQRNKGNFPGRFSGRQFSNSRSEMNVSTLELGDSALYLCASSLTSYNEQFFGPGTRLTVL.

This clone showed up just a few times. This chain links TRBV28 with TRBJ1-2; D may be TRBD1 (6 bases). The CDR3 contains 17 residues. CDR1 is MDHEN, CDR2 SYDVKM, per germline. V dropped 3 bases and J dropped 2 bases, with 19 bases sitting between them. This CDR3 is CASSFVARTGQNYGYTF. The CDR3 nucleotides are TGTGCCAGCAGTTTTGTTGCCCGTACGGGACAAAACTATGGCTACACCTTC.

The chain joins TRBV19 to TRBJ1-4, with D hard to call. Per germline, CDR1 LNHDA and CDR2 SQIVND (reference sequence). The CDR3 is 14 residues long. Trimming left V 8 bases short and J 0 bases short, with 10 bases between. The CDR3, as DNA: TGTGCCAGTTGTGGGGTCGCAACTAATGAAAAACTGTTTTTT. Its protein product is CASCGVATNEKLFF.

The rearrangement uses TRBV19 and TRBJ1-4, with 9 positions matching TRBD1. V was pared by 4 bases and J by 4 bases, with 10 bases of the junction left unmatched. The CDR3 length is 17 residues. The germline gives CDR1 LNHDA, CDR2 SQIVND (reference sequence). CDR3 sequence (DNA): TGTGCCAGTAGTAACTCGTACCGGGACAGGGTTAATGAAAAACTGTTTTTT. Its protein product is CASSNSYRDRVNEKLFF.

This sequence joins TRBV7-2 and TRBJ1-1, with D hard to call. Per germline, CDR1 SGHTA and CDR2 FQGNSA. V was clipped by 5 bases and J by 2 bases, with 15 bases between them. This CDR3 has 15 amino acids. Here the CDR3 reads CASSTGGRVNTEAFF. The CDR3 region has the DNA TGTGCCAGCAGCACGGGTGGCCGGGTAAACACTGAAGCTTTCTTT.

The chain employs TRBV10-3 and TRBJ1-4; the D gene is possibly TRBD1 (5 bases). Looked up from germline, CDR1 is ENHRY and CDR2 is SYGVKD. V lost 2 bases, J lost 8 bases, and 9 bases lay in between. This CDR3 spans 13 amino acids. This chain's CDR3 is CAISEPGQEKLFF. The CDR3 bases are TGTGCCATCAGTGAGCCAGGGCAGGAAAAACTGTTTTTT.

The V and J genes are TRBV13 and TRBJ2-7, with D maybe TRBD1 (5 bases). The ends were cut back, 4 bases at V and 3 bases at J, with 19 bases in the middle. Germline values: CDR1 PRHDT, CDR2 FYEKMQ (reference sequence). CDR3 length: 16 residues. CDR3 amino acids: CASSSDRGLPLYEQYF. DNA of the CDR3: TGTGCCAGCAGCTCTGATAGGGGTCTTCCCCTCTACGAGCAGTACTTC.

V gene TRBV14 combines with J gene TRBJ1-6; TRBD1 is a possible D gene (6 bases). This CDR3 has 16 residues. CDR1 and CDR2 from the germline V gene are SGHDN and FVKESK. The V gene lost 4 bases and the J gene lost 6 bases, with 16 bases spanning the gap. The CDR3, as DNA: TGTGCCAGCAGCCCGAGACCCCCGGGGGCTAATTCACCCCTCCACTTT. This encodes CASSPRPPGANSPLHF.

V gene TRBV15 combines with J gene TRBJ2-7; 14 bases are a match to TRBD2. The CDR3 has 18 amino acids. Germline V gene data show CDR1 as LNHNV and CDR2 as YYDKDF (reference sequence). Germline trimming cut 5 bases from V and 3 bases from J; bases unmatched to any gene: 12. CDR3 protein: CATSAGTSGSAAYYEQYF. CDR3 in DNA: TGTGCCACCAGCGCCGGGACTAGCGGGAGCGCCGCCTACTACGAGCAGTACTTC.

This clone was seen a handful of times. The rearrangement uses TRBV11-2 and TRBJ2-5, with TRBD2 matching over 8 bases. Germline-derived CDR1 and CDR2 are SGHAT and FQNNGV. Trimming cost V 5 bases and J 5 bases; bases outside gene matches: 13. The CDR3 is 16 residues long. The DNA of the CDR3 is TGTGCCAGCAGCCCGCGGACTAGCACTTATCAGGAGACCCAGTACTTC. Amino acid sequence: CASSPRTSTYQETQYF.

The chain is built from TRBV5-1 and TRBJ1-1; no reliable D call. This CDR3 has 13 amino acids. Trimming stripped 2 bases from V and 1 base from J, with 6 bases between. Germline V CDR1 and CDR2: SGHRS, YFSETQ. CDR3 residues: CASSFAGNTEAFF. As DNA, the CDR3 is TGCGCCAGCAGCTTTGCGGGGAACACTGAAGCTTTCTTT.

This clone was seen only once. The chain recombines TRBV25-1 with TRBJ2-7, with TRBD2 identical over 10 bases. Germline V gene lookup returns CDR1 MGHDK and CDR2 SYGVNS. CDR3 length: 13 residues. J was trimmed by 4 bases and V by 7 bases; bases with no gene match: 4. CDR3 amino acids: CASTLAGGYEQYF. The DNA of the CDR3 is TGTGCCAGCACATTAGCGGGGGGTTACGAGCAGTACTTC.

This chain joins TRBV7-6 and TRBJ2-2; 7 bases fit TRBD2. V trimming: 6 bases; J trimming: 2 bases; junction bases outside the gene matches: 9. The CDR3 extends over 16 amino acids. The germline CDR1 and CDR2 sequences are SGHVS and FNYEAQ. The CDR3 sequence: CASSSWRGKNTGELFF. The CDR3 DNA follows: TGTGCCAGCAGTTCTTGGCGGGGGAAAAACACCGGGGAGCTGTTTTTT.